This TCR beta chain was documented in a study of blood T cell repertoires in COVID-19. The overall study: Acute and convalescent COVID-19 samples came from the United States, Italy and Spain. Sample material is recorded as cDNA or gDNA derived from T cells, B-cell-depleted T cells, or PBMCs.

Unmatched junction bases numbered 5, after V lost 5 bases and J lost 4 bases. This CDR3 region has 14 residues. Germline V lookup: CDR1 MNHEY, CDR2 SMNVEV (reference sequence). In the authors' workflow: Scientists estimated how many nucleated cells there were by amplifying reference gene primers. Repertoires were generated with immunoSEQ multiplex PCR, while TCRdb's copy carries only in-frame clones and drops some. The D gene and trimming were derived from the DNA, and the V and J assignments and clone size from that table. Of about 73,000 clones in the sample, approximately 83% were seen once. The source material was peripheral blood. The V call is TRBV27, the J call TRBJ1-3; 7 bases agree with TRBD1. This receptor was taken from a woman aged 60-70 years with acute or convalescent COVID-19. CDR3 residues: CASSPKGAGNTIYF. CDR3 nucleotide sequence: TGTGCCAGCAGTCCCAAGGGGGCGGGAAACACCATATATTTT.